Below, one TCR beta chain is given with its context. Its antigen remains unidentified. These data originate in a study of OX40 agonist ivuxolimab in advanced cancers. Overall study context: An agonistic human IgG2 monoclonal antibody against OX40 (CD134) was given. Regarding the study as a whole: There was clonal expansion of CD4+ and CD8+ blood T cells by week 6 at 0.1 to 3.0 mg/kg.

TCRdb's table, derived via immunoSEQ multiplex PCR, lists solely in-frame clones and lacks some. The table records around 37,000 clones, around 83% of them present only once. This receptor was obtained from an adult with an advanced solid tumor such as melanoma, head and neck, liver or kidney cancer. The sequenced sample was CD4+ or CD8+ T cells sorted from blood, obtained in a trial of the OX40 agonist ivuxolimab.

The CDR3 reads CASSVGNYEQYF. The CDR3 DNA reads TGCGCCAGCAGCGTGGGGAACTACGAGCAGTACTTC. The chain links TRBV5-1 to TRBJ2-7; D is unresolved. This CDR3 has 12 amino acids. Per germline, CDR1 SGHRS and CDR2 YFSETQ. V lost 4 bases to trimming and J lost 3 bases, with 8 bases between them.